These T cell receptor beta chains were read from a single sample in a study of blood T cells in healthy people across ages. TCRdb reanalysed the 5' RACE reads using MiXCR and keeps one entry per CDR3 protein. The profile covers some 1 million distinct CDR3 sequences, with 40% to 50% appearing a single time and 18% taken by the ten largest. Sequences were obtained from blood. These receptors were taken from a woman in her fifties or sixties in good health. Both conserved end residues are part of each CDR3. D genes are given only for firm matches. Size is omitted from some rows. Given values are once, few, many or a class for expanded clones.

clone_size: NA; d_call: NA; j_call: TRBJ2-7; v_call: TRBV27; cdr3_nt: TGTGCCAGCAGTAATCACCGGGACGGAACCTACGAGCAGTACTTC; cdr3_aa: CASSNHRDGTYEQYF
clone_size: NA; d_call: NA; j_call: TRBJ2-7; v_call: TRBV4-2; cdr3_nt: TGTGCCAGCAGCCAAGTCCAGGGCTCTCACGAGCAGTACTTC; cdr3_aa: CASSQVQGSHEQYF
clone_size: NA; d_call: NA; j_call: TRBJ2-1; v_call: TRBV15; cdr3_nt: TGTGCCACCAGCGACCGACTTATCCAAGTGGTCAATGAGCAGTTCTTC; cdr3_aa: CATSDRLIQVVNEQFF
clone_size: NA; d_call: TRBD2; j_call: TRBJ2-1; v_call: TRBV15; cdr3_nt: TGTGCCACCAGCGGAGGACTAGATGGTTACAATGAGCAGTTCTTC; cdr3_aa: CATSGGLDGYNEQFF
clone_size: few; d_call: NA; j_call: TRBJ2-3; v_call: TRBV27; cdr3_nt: TGTGCCAGCGGATTCTCGAGACTAGGGGCAGATACGCAGTATTTT; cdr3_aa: CASGFSRLGADTQYF
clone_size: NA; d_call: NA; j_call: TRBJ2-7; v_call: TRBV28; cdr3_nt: TGTGCCAGCAGTTTAAGTGAGCAGTACTTC; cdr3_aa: CASSLSEQYF
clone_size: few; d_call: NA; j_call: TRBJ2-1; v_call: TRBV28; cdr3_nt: TGTGCCAGCAGTCCAAATGGAGCGGGCTTCTACAATGAGCAGTTCTTC; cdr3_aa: CASSPNGAGFYNEQFF
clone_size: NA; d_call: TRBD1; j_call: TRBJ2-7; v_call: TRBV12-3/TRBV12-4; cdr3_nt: TGTGCCAGCAGTTTGACAGGGGGAAAGTACGAGCAGTACTTC; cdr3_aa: CASSLTGGKYEQYF
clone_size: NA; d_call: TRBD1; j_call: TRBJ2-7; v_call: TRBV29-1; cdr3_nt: TGCAGCGTTGAAGAGTGGGGACAGGACTCCTACGAGCAGTACTTC; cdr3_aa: CSVEEWGQDSYEQYF
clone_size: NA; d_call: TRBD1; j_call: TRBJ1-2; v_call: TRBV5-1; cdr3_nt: TGCGCCAGCAGCAAAGGACAGGAACTCAACTATGGCTACACCTTC; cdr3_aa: CASSKGQELNYGYTF
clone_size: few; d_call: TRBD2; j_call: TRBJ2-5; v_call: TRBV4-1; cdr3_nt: TGCGCCAGCAGCTCAGCTAGCGGGAGCCGTCAAGAGACCCAGTACTTC; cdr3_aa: CASSSASGSRQETQYF
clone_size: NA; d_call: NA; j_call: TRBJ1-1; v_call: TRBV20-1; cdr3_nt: TGCAGTGTAACGAGAGTGAACACTGAAGCTTTCTTT; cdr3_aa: CSVTRVNTEAFF